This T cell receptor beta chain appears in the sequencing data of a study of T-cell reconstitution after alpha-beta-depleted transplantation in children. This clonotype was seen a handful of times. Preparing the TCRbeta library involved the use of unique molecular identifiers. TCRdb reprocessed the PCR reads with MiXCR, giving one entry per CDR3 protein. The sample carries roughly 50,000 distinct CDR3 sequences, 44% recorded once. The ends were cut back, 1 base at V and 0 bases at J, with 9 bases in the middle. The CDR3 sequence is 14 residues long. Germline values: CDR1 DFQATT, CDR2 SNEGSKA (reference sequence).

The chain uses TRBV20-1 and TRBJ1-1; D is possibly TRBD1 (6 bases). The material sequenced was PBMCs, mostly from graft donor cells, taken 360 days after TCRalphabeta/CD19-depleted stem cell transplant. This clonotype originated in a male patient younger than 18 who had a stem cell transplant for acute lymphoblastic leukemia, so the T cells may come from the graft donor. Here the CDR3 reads CSARVQGLNTEAFF. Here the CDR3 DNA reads TGCAGTGCTAGAGTTCAGGGGCTGAACACTGAAGCTTTCTTT.